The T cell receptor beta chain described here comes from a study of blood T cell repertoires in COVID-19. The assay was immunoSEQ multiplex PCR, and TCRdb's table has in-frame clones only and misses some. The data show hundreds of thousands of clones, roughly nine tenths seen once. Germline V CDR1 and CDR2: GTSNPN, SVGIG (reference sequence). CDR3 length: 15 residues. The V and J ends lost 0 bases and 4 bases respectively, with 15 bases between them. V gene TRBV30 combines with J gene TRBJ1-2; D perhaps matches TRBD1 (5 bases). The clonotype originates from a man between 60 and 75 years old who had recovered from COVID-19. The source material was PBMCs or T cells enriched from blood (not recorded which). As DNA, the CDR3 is TGTGCCTGGAGTGTAGGTAGCAGGGTCATCTATGGCTACACCTTC. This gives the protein CAWSVGSRVIYGYTF.